The text below deals with one TCR beta chain. The antigen is not known. Once cultured for around 11 days, the cells underwent separation to obtain CD4+ T cells. People in the vaccine group had not been infected with SARS-CoV-2 before, and their nucleocapsid antibodies were negative. Using immunoSEQ multiplex PCR, the repertoire was profiled, and TCRdb retains in-frame clones only, with some absent. The sample contains around 25,000 clones, 73% of which appear only once. This sample stems from a study of vaccination effects on CD4 cells after COVID-19. Study background: Participants were vaccinated with two doses of either the BNT162b2 or mRNA-1273 vaccine. Study-wide findings and caveats: Vaccine- and infection-induced clones showed marked clonal contraction late following vaccination.

Sequenced here: CD4+ T cells from PBMCs cultured without peptide, sampled before COVID-19 vaccination. The receptor's source is a human donor who received a COVID-19 vaccine.

DNA for the CDR3: TGTGCCAGCAGCTTAGTCGACAGGCCAACCTACGAGCAGTACTTC. This codes for CASSLVDRPTYEQYF. The chain couples TRBV7-9 to TRBJ2-7; the D gene is possibly TRBD1 (6 bases). The V end lost 1 base, the J end lost 2 bases, and 12 bases lay between the germline ends. Germline-derived CDR1 and CDR2 are SEHNR and FQNEAQ (reference sequence). The length of the CDR3 is 15 residues. Using reference TRBV7-9 and TRBJ2-7 for the parts outside the CDR3, the full variable domain is DTGVSQNPRHKITKRGQNVTFRCDPISEHNRLYWYRQTLGQGPEFLTYFQNEAQLEKSRLLSDRFSAERPKGSFSTLEIQRTEQGDSAMYLCASSLVDRPTYEQYFGPGTRLTVT.